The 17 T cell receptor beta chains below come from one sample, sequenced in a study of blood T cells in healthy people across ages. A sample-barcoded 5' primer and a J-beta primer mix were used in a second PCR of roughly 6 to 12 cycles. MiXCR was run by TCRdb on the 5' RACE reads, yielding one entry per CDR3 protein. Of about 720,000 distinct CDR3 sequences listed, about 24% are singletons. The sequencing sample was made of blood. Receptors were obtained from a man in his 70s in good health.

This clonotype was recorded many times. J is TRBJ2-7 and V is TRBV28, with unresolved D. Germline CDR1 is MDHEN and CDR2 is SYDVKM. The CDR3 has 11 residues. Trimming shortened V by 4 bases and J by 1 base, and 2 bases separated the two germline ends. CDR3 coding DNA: TGTGCCAGCAGTTCTTCCTACGAGCAGTACGTC. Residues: CASSSSYEQYV.

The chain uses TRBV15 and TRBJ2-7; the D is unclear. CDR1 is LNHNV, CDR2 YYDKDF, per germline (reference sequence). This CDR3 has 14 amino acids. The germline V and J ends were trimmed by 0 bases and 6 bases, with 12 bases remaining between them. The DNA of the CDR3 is TGTGCCACCAGCAGAGACTTTCTGGGAAGCGAGCAGTACTTC. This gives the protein CATSRDFLGSEQYF. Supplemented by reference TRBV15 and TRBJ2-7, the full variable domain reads DAMVIQNPRYQVTQFGKPVTLSCSQTLNHNVMYWYQQKSSQAPKLLFHYYDKDFNNEADTPDNFQSRRPNTSFCFLDIRSPGLGDTAMYLCATSRDFLGSEQYFGPGTRLTVT.

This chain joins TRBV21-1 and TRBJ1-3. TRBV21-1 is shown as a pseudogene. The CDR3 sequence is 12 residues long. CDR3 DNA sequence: TGTGCCAGCAGCAAGGCGGCAAACACCATATATTTT. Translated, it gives CASSKAANTIYF.

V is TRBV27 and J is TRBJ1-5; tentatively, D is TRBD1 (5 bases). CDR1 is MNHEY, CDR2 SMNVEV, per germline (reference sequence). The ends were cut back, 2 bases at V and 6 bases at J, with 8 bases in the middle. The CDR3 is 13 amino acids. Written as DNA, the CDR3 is TGTGCCAGCAGTTTACGGGGGACTCAGCCCCAGCATTTT. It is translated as CASSLRGTQPQHF.

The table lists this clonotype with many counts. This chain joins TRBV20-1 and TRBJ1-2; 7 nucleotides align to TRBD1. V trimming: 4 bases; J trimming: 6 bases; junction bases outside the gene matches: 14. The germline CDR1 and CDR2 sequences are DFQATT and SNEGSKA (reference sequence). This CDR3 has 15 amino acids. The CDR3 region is CSATHLGGGLDGYTF. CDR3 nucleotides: TGCAGTGCTACCCACCTAGGAGGGGGCCTGGATGGCTACACCTTC.

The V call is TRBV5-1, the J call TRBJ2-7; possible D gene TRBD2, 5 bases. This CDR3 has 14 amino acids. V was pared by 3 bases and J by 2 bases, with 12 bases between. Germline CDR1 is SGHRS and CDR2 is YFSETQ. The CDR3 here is CASSSSTTPYEQYF. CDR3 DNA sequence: TGCGCCAGCAGCTCCTCGACTACCCCCTACGAGCAGTACTTC.

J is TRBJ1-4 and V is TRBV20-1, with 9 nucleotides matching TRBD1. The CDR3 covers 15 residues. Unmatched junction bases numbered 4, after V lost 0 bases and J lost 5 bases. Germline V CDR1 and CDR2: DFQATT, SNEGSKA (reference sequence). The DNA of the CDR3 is TGCAGTGCTAGAGACACCGGGACAGGGAATGAAAAACTGTTTTTT. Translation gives CSARDTGTGNEKLFF.

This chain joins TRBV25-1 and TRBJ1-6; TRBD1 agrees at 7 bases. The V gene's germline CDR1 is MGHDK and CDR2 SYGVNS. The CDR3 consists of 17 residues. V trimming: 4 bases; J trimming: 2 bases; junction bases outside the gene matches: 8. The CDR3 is CASSAPQGLAYNSPLHF. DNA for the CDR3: TGTGCCAGCAGTGCGCCACAGGGGCTGGCCTATAATTCACCCCTCCACTTT.

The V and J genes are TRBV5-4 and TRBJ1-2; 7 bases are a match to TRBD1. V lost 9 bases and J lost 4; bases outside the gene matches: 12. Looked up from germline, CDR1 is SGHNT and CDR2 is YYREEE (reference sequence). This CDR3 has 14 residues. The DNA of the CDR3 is TGTGCCAACACCCGACAGGGTGAGGGCTATGGCTACACCTTC. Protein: CANTRQGEGYGYTF. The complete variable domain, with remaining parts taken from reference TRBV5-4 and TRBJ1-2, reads ETGVTQSPTHLIKTRGQQVTLRCSSQSGHNTVSWYQQALGQGPQFIFQYYREEENGRGNFPPRFSGLQFPNYSSELNVNALELDDSALYLCANTRQGEGYGYTFGSGTRLTVV.

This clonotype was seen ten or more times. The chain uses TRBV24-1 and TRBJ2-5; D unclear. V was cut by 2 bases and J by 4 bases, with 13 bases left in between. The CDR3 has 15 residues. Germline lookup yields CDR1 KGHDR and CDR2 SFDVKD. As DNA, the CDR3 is TGTGCCACCAGTGATTCCCGGGCGTCGAGAGAGACCCAGTACTTC. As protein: CATSDSRASRETQYF.

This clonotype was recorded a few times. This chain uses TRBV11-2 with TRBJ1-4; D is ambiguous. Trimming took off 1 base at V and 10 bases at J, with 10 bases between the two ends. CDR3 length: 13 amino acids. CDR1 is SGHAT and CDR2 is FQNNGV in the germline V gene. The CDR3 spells CASSLGRVGKLFF. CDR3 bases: TGTGCCAGCAGCTTAGGACGGGTTGGAAAACTGTTTTTT.

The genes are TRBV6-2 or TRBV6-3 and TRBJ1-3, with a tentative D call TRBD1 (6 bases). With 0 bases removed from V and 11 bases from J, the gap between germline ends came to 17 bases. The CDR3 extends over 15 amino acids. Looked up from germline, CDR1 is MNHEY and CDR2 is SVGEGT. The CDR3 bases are TGTGCCAGCAGTTACTCGAGGTCTGCTGGGGGCGCCATATATTTT. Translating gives CASSYSRSAGGAIYF.

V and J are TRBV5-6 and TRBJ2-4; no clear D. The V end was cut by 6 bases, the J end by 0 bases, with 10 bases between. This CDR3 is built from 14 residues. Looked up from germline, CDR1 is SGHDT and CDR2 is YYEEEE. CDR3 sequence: CASTPRQAKNIQYF. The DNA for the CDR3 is TGTGCCAGCACCCCTAGGCAAGCCAAAAACATTCAGTACTTC.

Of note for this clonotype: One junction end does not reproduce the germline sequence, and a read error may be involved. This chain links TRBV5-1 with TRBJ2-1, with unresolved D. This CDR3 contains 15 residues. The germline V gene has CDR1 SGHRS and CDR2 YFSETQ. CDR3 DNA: TGCGCCAGCAACTTGAACGGTTATTTGGGCAATGAGCAGTTCTTC. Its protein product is CASNLNGYLGNEQFF.

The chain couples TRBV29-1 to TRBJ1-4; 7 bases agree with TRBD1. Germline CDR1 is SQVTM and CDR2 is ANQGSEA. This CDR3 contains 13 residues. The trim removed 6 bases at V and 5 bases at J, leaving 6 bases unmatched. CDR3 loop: CSVRTGLNEKLFF. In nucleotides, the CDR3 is TGCAGCGTGAGGACAGGCCTCAATGAAAAACTGTTTTTT.

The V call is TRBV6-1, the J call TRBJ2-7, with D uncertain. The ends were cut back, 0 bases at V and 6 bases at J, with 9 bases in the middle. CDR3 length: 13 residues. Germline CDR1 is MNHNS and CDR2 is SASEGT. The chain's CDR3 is CASSEALLGEQYF. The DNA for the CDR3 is TGTGCCAGCAGTGAAGCGCTTCTTGGCGAGCAGTACTTC.

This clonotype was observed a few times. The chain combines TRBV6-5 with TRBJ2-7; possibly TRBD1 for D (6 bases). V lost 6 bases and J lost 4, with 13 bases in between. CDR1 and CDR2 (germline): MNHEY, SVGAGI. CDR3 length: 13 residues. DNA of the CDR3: TGTGCCAGCAGGTCCGGGACACTATACGAGCAGTACTTC. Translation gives CASRSGTLYEQYF.